This entry concerns a single T cell receptor beta chain. This sample was taken from a study of CD8 T cells in Susac syndrome. The RNA, about 0.45 to 1 ug, was put through reverse transcription using random hexamers. The amplification used immunoSEQ multiplex PCR on TCR beta CDR3; it spanned 54 Vbeta and 13 Jbeta. TCRdb analysed the immunoSEQ multiplex PCR reads with MiXCR anew, one entry per CDR3 protein. The data hold about 180,000 distinct CDR3 sequences, with 85% to 95% observed a single time. Peripheral blood CD8+ and CD4+ T cells were profiled by TCR beta sequencing. The clonotype originates from a human donor with multiple sclerosis. The sequenced sample consisted of CD8+ T cells from PBMCs.

The CDR3 coding sequence is TGCAGCGTAAGGACAGGGGCGGACTATGGCTACACCTTC. Protein: CSVRTGADYGYTF. The chain employs TRBV29-1 and TRBJ1-2, with TRBD1 matching over 9 bases. In germline, CDR1 is SQVTM, CDR2 ANQGSEA. Unmatched junction bases numbered 5, after V lost 6 bases and J lost 3 bases. The CDR3 runs 13 residues.